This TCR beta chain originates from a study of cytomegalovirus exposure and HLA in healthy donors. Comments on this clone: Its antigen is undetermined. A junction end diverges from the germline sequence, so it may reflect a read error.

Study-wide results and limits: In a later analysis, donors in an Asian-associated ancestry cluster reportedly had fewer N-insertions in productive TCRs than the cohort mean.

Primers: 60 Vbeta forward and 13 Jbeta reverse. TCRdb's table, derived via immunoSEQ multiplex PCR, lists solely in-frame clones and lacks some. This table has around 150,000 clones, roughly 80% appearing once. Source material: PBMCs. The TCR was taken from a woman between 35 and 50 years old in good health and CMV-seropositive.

The CDR3 sequence: CSSSGWEDEKLFF. CDR3 in DNA: TGTTCCAGCAGCGGTTGGGAGGACGAAAAACTGTTTTTT. The rearrangement uses TRBV7-9 and TRBJ1-4; no clear D gene. Germline CDR1 reads SEHNR; CDR2 reads FQNEAQ (reference sequence). This CDR3 has 13 amino acids.